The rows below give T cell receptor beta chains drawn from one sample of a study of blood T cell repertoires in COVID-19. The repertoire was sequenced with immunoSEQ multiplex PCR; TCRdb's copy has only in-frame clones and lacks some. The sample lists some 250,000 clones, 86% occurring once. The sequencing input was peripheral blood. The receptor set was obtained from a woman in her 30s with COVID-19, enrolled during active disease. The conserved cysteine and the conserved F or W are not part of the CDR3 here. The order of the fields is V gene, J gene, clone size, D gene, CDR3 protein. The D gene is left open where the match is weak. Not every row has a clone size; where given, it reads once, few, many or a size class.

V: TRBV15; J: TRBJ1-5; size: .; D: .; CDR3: ATSRTRDIGGNQPQH
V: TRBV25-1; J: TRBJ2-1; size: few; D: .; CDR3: ASSDARVLGEQF
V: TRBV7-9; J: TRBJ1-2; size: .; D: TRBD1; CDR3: ASSPPGQFYGYT
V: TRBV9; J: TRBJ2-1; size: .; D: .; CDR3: ASSVGAGPHNEQF
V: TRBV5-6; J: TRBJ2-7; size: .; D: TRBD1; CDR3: ASSLGQGAYEQY
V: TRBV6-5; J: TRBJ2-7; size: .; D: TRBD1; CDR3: ASSYSQGPSYEQY
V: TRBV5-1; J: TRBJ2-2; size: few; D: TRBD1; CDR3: ASSVQGGAGELF
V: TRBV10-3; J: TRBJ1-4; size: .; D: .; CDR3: AISVRDNEKLF
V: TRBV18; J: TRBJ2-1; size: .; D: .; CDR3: ASSPLAAQASYNEQF
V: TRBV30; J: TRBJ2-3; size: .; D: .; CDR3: ACTGHPADTQY
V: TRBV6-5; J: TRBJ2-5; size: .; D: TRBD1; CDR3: ASSYRRDRKETQY